Listed below are T cell receptor beta chains from one sample, sequenced in a study of cytomegalovirus exposure and HLA in healthy donors. The assay was immunoSEQ multiplex PCR, and TCRdb's table has in-frame clones only and misses some. The profile shows roughly 100,000 clones, 78% of them singletons. Input material: PBMCs. The receptors stem from a man aged 25 to 40 in good health and CMV-seronegative. Each CDR3 is given with its conserved first and last residue. Each record gives: J gene, clone size, V gene, D gene, CDR3 protein, CDR3 DNA. A D gene is named only where the DNA matches it firmly. Rows give clone size only sometimes, using once, few, many, or a class for an expanded clone.

>TRBJ2-7|.|TRBV7-9|.
CASSPEGVSYEQYF
TGTGCCAGCAGCCCAGAAGGAGTCTCCTACGAGCAGTACTTC
>TRBJ1-3|.|TRBV9|.
CASSDSSGNTIYF
TGTGCCAGCAGCGATAGCTCTGGAAACACCATATATTTT
>TRBJ2-2|.|TRBV5-4|TRBD1
CASSLGQGYTGELFF
TGTGCCAGCAGCTTGGGACAGGGTTACACCGGGGAGCTGTTTTTT
>TRBJ2-3|.|TRBV19|TRBD1
CASSTPRQGATYTDTQYF
TGTGCCAGTAGTACCCCCCGACAGGGGGCTACATACACAGATACGCAGTATTTT
>TRBJ2-7|few|TRBV19|TRBD1
CASSIDRGPYEQYF
TGTGCCAGTAGTATCGACAGGGGTCCCTACGAGCAGTACTTC
>TRBJ2-5|once|TRBV29-1|TRBD1
CSAAGGRKETQYF
TGCAGCGCGGCAGGGGGTCGGAAAGAGACCCAGTACTTC
>TRBJ2-2|.|TRBV4-1|.
CASSQAVTGELFF
TGCGCCAGCAGCCAAGCAGTGACCGGGGAGCTGTTTTTT
>TRBJ1-2|.|TRBV5-4|TRBD1
CASSFPGQGPYGYTF
TGTGCCAGCAGCTTCCCGGGACAGGGACCCTATGGCTACACCTTC
>TRBJ2-7|.|TRBV18|TRBD1
CASSWDSYEQYF
TGTGCCAGCTCATGGGACAGCTACGAGCAGTACTTC
>TRBJ1-1|.|TRBV7-9|TRBD1
CASSLEAGQGAAAEAFF
TGTGCCAGCAGCTTAGAGGCGGGACAGGGGGCGGCCGCTGAAGCTTTCTTT
>TRBJ2-3|.|TRBV5-1|TRBD2
CASSQGLAGEADTQYF
TGCGCCAGCAGCCAGGGACTAGCGGGAGAAGCAGATACGCAGTATTTT